This T cell receptor (beta chain) was recorded in a study of shared T cell receptors in the human thymus. The assay was immunoSEQ multiplex PCR, and TCRdb's table has in-frame clones only and misses some. The table lists approximately 730,000 clones, approximately 85% of them singletons. Germline V gene lookup returns CDR1 MDHEN and CDR2 SYDVKM. This CDR3 has 15 residues. Trimming at V came to 6 bases and at J to 11 bases, leaving 15 bases not matched to a gene. These data were also reused for a study on human thymus T cells. Per that study: Thymus tissue was removed during corrective cardiac surgery.

This TCR was sampled from a girl in the first two years of life with a congenital heart defect. Sequenced material: thymocytes. This chain connects TRBV28 to TRBJ1-4; TRBD1 agrees at 7 bases. CDR3 sequence reads: CASSGLGLQGNKLFF. CDR3 sequence (DNA): TGTGCCAGCAGCGGCCTCGGCCTACAGGGGAATAAACTGTTTTTT.